These T cell receptor beta chains were read from a single sample in a study of blood T cell repertoires in COVID-19. This table comes from immunoSEQ multiplex PCR, and its TCRdb copy is limited to in-frame clones, with some not included. The table includes under 250,000 clones, roughly 85% detected once. The material sequenced was peripheral blood. Every receptor here comes from a woman aged 70-85 years with active or convalescent COVID-19. The CDR3 runs from the conserved cysteine through the conserved F or W. Fields, in order: J gene, clone size, D gene, V gene, CDR3 DNA, CDR3 protein. The D gene is left open where the match is weak. Rows may omit the clone size; those that give it use once, few, many or a size class.

J: TRBJ1-2; size: NA; D: NA; V: TRBV5-4; DNA: TGTGCCAGCAGCTTACTTACAGGGTATGGCTACACCTTC; CDR3: CASSLLTGYGYTF
J: TRBJ2-7; size: NA; D: NA; V: TRBV15; DNA: TGTGCCACCAGCCGCGGGGAGACCTACGAGCAGTACTTC; CDR3: CATSRGETYEQYF
J: TRBJ2-7; size: NA; D: NA; V: TRBV5-1; DNA: TGCGCCAGCAGCTTGGGACAGGCGATGGACGAGCAGTACTTC; CDR3: CASSLGQAMDEQYF
J: TRBJ2-3; size: NA; D: TRBD2; V: TRBV20-1; DNA: TGCAGTGCTAGTGGGAGAAGAGGCGGGAGTGACGGCACAGATACGCAGTATTTT; CDR3: CSASGRRGGSDGTDTQYF
J: TRBJ1-6; size: NA; D: NA; V: TRBV2; DNA: TGTGCCAGCCGTCCGAGGGTTTCGTATAGGGCACCCCTCCACTTT; CDR3: CASRPRVSYRAPLHF
J: TRBJ2-3; size: once; D: TRBD2; V: TRBV5-1; DNA: TGCGCCAGCAGCTACTCTAGCGGGGGGCCCACAGATACGCAGTATTTT; CDR3: CASSYSSGGPTDTQYF
J: TRBJ2-2; size: NA; D: NA; V: TRBV4-2; DNA: TGTGCCAGCAGCCAAGAGACTACCAACACCGGGGAGCTGTTTTTT; CDR3: CASSQETTNTGELFF
J: TRBJ1-2; size: NA; D: TRBD1; V: TRBV6-6; DNA: TGTGCCAGCAGTTACTCGGAGGGGGCCCCGGGGTACACCTTC; CDR3: CASSYSEGAPGYTF
J: TRBJ2-7; size: NA; D: NA; V: TRBV12-3/TRBV12-4; DNA: TGTGCCAGCAGTTTATCGGGCTACGAGCAGTACTTC; CDR3: CASSLSGYEQYF
J: TRBJ2-1; size: once; D: TRBD2; V: TRBV5-1; DNA: TGCGCCAGCAGCTCCGGGACTAGCGGGAGGGCCAAGAACAATGAGCAGTTCTTC; CDR3: CASSSGTSGRAKNNEQFF
J: TRBJ2-2; size: NA; D: NA; V: TRBV5-1; DNA: TGCGCCAGCAGCTTGTCCCCGTCTTACACCGGGGAGCTGTTTTTT; CDR3: CASSLSPSYTGELFF
J: TRBJ2-7; size: few; D: NA; V: TRBV6-5; DNA: TGTGCCAGCAGTTACGAGGACGAGCAGTACTTC; CDR3: CASSYEDEQYF
J: TRBJ2-1; size: NA; D: TRBD2; V: TRBV5-4; DNA: TGTGCCAGCAGCTTGCCGGGAGGCGCCTACAATGAGCAGTTCTTC; CDR3: CASSLPGGAYNEQFF
J: TRBJ1-2; size: NA; D: TRBD1; V: TRBV5-4; DNA: TGTGCCAAAACTACAGGGGGTAAGAACTATGGCTACACCTTC; CDR3: CAKTTGGKNYGYTF
J: TRBJ2-5; size: NA; D: NA; V: TRBV6-5; DNA: TGTGCCAGCAGTACAGTCCAGGGCCAAGAGACCCAGTACTTC; CDR3: CASSTVQGQETQYF
J: TRBJ2-3; size: NA; D: NA; V: TRBV6-6; DNA: TGTGCCAGCACCCATGAGGATGGCCACCCCACAGATACGCAGTATTTT; CDR3: CASTHEDGHPTDTQYF
J: TRBJ2-1; size: NA; D: TRBD2; V: TRBV5-4; DNA: TGTGCCAGCAGACCCCAGGTCGGGGGGGGCTGGGGCAATGAGCAGTTCTTC; CDR3: CASRPQVGGGWGNEQFF
J: TRBJ1-1; size: few; D: TRBD1; V: TRBV4-1; DNA: TGCGCCAGCAGCCAAGGGCTGGGCGCAGGGGGTGCAGAAGCTTTCTTT; CDR3: CASSQGLGAGGAEAFF
J: TRBJ1-2; size: NA; D: NA; V: TRBV20-1; DNA: TGCAGTGCTAGTCCCGAGAACTATGGCTACACCTTC; CDR3: CSASPENYGYTF
J: TRBJ2-7; size: few; D: TRBD1; V: TRBV10-3; DNA: TGTGCCATCAGTGAACGACAGGGGAGATACGAGCAGTACTTC; CDR3: CAISERQGRYEQYF
J: TRBJ2-2; size: NA; D: TRBD1; V: TRBV18; DNA: TGTGCCAGCTCCCCACAGGGGGCGAGTACCGGGGAGCTGTTTTTT; CDR3: CASSPQGASTGELFF
J: TRBJ2-1; size: NA; D: NA; V: TRBV1; DNA: TGCACCAGCAGCCAAGAGGAGGGGACAGAATATTCTCCTCGCGGAGGCAATGAGCAGTTCTTC; CDR3: CTSSQEEGTEYSPRGGNEQFF
J: TRBJ1-2; size: NA; D: TRBD1; V: TRBV5-1; DNA: TGCGCCAGCAGCTGGGCGATACAGGGGAATGGCTACACCTTC; CDR3: CASSWAIQGNGYTF
J: TRBJ2-4; size: NA; D: NA; V: TRBV6-2/TRBV6-3; DNA: TGTGCCAGCAGTTACTCCCGGAACATTCAGTACTTC; CDR3: CASSYSRNIQYF
J: TRBJ1-4; size: NA; D: NA; V: TRBV5-8; DNA: TGTGCCAGCAGCTTGACCGTTACAAATGAAAAACTGTTTTTT; CDR3: CASSLTVTNEKLFF
J: TRBJ1-2; size: NA; D: NA; V: TRBV4-1; DNA: TGCGCCAGCAGCCCAATTACAGCTAACTATGGCTACACCTTC; CDR3: CASSPITANYGYTF
J: TRBJ2-7; size: NA; D: NA; V: TRBV11-2; DNA: TGTGCCAGCAGCAACCTCGGACTCCCTAGCTCCTACGAGCAGTACTTC; CDR3: CASSNLGLPSSYEQYF
J: TRBJ1-5; size: NA; D: NA; V: TRBV6-5; DNA: TGTGCCAGCAGTTACTCACAGGGTTTCAATCAGCCCCAGCATTTT; CDR3: CASSYSQGFNQPQHF
J: TRBJ1-5; size: NA; D: TRBD1; V: TRBV10-3; DNA: TGTGCCATCAGTGAGTCGTTAGTCAGGGACAGGGGTAGGGATCAGCCCCAGCATTTT; CDR3: CAISESLVRDRGRDQPQHF
J: TRBJ2-7; size: NA; D: NA; V: TRBV6-5; DNA: TGTGCCAGCAGCCTACAGGGCTCCTACGAGCAGTACTTC; CDR3: CASSLQGSYEQYF
J: TRBJ1-1; size: once; D: NA; V: TRBV24-1; DNA: TGTGCCACCAAGGGGTGGAACACTGAAGCTTTCTTT; CDR3: CATKGWNTEAFF
J: TRBJ1-3; size: NA; D: NA; V: TRBV7-7; DNA: TGTGCCAGCAGCTTAGGTCCGGGCTCTGGAAACACCATATATTTT; CDR3: CASSLGPGSGNTIYF
J: TRBJ2-7; size: NA; D: NA; V: TRBV5-1; DNA: TGCGCCAGCAGCTCTGACAGCTACGAGCAGTACTTC; CDR3: CASSSDSYEQYF
J: TRBJ2-7; size: NA; D: TRBD1; V: TRBV2; DNA: TGTGCCAACTACGTGCCCGGGACAGGGGTGTACGAGCAGTACTTC; CDR3: CANYVPGTGVYEQYF
J: TRBJ2-1; size: NA; D: TRBD2; V: TRBV2; DNA: TGTGCCAGGAGGACTAGCGGGAGCGGTGAGCAGTTCTTC; CDR3: CARRTSGSGEQFF
J: TRBJ2-1; size: NA; D: NA; V: TRBV7-9; DNA: TGTGCCAGCAGCTTAGACCTTAGTGCCAATGAGCAGTTCTTC; CDR3: CASSLDLSANEQFF
J: TRBJ2-3; size: NA; D: TRBD2; V: TRBV18; DNA: TGTGCCAGCTCACCAGCGGGGGGGCAAGCAGATACGCAGTATTTT; CDR3: CASSPAGGQADTQYF
J: TRBJ2-1; size: NA; D: TRBD2; V: TRBV19; DNA: TGTGCCAGTAGTAAGACTAGCGGGGATTACAATGAGCAGTTCTTC; CDR3: CASSKTSGDYNEQFF
J: TRBJ1-2; size: NA; D: NA; V: TRBV2; DNA: TGTGCCAGCAGTGAGACTCCTGAAGGCGGCTACACCTTC; CDR3: CASSETPEGGYTF